This T cell receptor beta chain was recovered during a study of neurological immune-mediated disorders. General study points: The level of TCR clonal expansion was highest in patients with HTLV-1-associated myelopathy and lowest in multiple sclerosis, where it fell below the level seen in healthy controls.

The making of cDNA relied on 5'RACE with 10-nucleotide random UMIs. Using its own MiXCR run on the 5' RACE reads, TCRdb lists one record per CDR3 protein. The sample contains 35,000 to 40,000 distinct CDR3 sequences, approximately 10% of which appear only once. This clonotype appeared once. Its antigen is still unknown. 950,000 to 1,000,000 sorted CD4+ or CD8+ T cells made each library. The V end was cut by 5 bases, the J end by 3 bases, with 16 bases between. Germline values: CDR1 DFQATT, CDR2 SNEGSKA (reference sequence). The CDR3 is 14 amino acids. Input material: CD4+ T cells from blood. The genes are TRBV20-1 and TRBJ1-1, with D tentatively TRBD1 (6 bases). The TCR comes from a woman aged 25 to 39 with HTLV-1-associated myelopathy (HAM/TSP). This CDR3 is CSAPDRISYTEAFF. The CDR3 DNA reads as TGCAGTGCTCCCGACAGGATTTCTTACACTGAAGCTTTCTTT.